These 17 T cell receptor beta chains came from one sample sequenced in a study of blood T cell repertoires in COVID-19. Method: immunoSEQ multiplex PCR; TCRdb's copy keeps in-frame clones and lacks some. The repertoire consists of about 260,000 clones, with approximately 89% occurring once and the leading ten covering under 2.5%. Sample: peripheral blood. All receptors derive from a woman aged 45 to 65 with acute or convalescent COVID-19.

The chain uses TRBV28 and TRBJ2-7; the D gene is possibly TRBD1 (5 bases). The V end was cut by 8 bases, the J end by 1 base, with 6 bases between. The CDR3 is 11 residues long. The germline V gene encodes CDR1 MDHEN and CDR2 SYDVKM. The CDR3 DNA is TGTGCCAGCGACAGTTCCTACGAGCAGTACTTC. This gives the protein CASDSSYEQYF. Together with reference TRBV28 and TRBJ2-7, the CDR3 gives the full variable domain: DVKVTQSSRYLVKRTGEKVFLECVQDMDHENMFWYRQDPGLGLRLIYFSYDVKMKEKGDIPEGYSVSREKKERFSLILESASTNQTSMYLCASDSSYEQYFGPGTRLTVT.

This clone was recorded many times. This CDR3 reads CASSVRSGSLDEQYF. In DNA, the CDR3 is TGTGCCAGCAGCGTTAGGAGTGGCTCATTGGACGAGCAGTACTTC. The chain carries TRBV9 and TRBJ2-7; no clear D. This CDR3 is built from 15 residues. Trimming shortened V by 2 bases and J by 5 bases, and 17 bases separated the two germline ends. Germline V CDR1 and CDR2: SGDLS, YYNGEE.

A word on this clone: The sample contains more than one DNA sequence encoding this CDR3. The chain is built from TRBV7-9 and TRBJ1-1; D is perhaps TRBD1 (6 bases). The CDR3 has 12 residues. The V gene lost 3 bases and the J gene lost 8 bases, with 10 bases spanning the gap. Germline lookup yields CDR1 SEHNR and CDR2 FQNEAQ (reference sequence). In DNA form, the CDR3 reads TGTGCCAGCAGCTTCGGACAGACCGAAGCTTTCTTT. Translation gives CASSFGQTEAFF.

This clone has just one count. CDR3 sequence reads: CASSSGQGLGYTF. The CDR3 bases are TGTGCCAGCAGCAGCGGACAGGGTCTTGGCTACACCTTC. The chain couples TRBV5-6 to TRBJ1-2, with 8 bases aligning to TRBD1. V was clipped by 4 bases and J by 7 bases; unmatched bases: 6. The germline CDR1 and CDR2 sequences are SGHDT and YYEEEE. This CDR3 is 13 amino acids long.

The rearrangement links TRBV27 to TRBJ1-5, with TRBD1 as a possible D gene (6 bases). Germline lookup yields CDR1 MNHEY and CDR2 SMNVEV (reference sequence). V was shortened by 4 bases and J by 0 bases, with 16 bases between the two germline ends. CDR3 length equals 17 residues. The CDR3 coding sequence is TGTGCCAGCAGTTCGGGGAACAGGGCTAATAGCAATCAGCCCCAGCATTTT. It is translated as CASSSGNRANSNQPQHF.

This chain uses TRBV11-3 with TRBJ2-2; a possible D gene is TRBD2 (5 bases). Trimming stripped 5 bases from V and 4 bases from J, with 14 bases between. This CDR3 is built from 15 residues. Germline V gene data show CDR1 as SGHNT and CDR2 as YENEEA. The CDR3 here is CASSPRGASTGELFF. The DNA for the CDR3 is TGTGCCAGCAGCCCCCGGGGAGCGTCCACCGGGGAGCTGTTTTTT.

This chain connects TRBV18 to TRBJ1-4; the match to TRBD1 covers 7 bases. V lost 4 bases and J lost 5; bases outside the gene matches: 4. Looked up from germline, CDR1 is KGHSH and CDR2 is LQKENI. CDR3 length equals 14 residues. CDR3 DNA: TGTGCCAGCTCACGTGAGACAGGGAATGAAAAACTGTTTTTT. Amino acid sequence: CASSRETGNEKLFF.

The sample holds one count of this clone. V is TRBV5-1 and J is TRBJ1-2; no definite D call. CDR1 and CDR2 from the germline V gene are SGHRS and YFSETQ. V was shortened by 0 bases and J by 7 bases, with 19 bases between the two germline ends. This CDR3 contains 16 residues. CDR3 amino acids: CASSLDPLGLPSGYTF. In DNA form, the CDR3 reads TGCGCCAGCAGCTTGGATCCTCTTGGCCTCCCGTCTGGCTACACCTTC.

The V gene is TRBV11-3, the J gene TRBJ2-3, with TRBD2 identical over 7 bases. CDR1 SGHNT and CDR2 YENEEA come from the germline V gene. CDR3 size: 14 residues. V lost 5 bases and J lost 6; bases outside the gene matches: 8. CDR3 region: CASSQRTSSDTQYF. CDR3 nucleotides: TGTGCCAGCAGCCAAAGGACTAGTAGTGATACGCAGTATTTT.

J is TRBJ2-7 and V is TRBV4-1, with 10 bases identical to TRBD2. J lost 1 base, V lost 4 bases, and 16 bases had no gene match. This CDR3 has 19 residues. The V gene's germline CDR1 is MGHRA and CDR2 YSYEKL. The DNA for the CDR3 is TGCGCCAGCAGCCGACGCCCCGGGGCTAGCGGGAGCGCATCCTACGAGCAGTACTTC. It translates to CASSRRPGASGSASYEQYF.

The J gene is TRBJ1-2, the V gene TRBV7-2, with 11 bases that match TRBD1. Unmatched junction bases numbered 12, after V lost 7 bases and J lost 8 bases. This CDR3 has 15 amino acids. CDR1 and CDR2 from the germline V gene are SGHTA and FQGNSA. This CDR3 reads CASNRDRGAMRGYTF. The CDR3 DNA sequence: TGTGCCAGCAATCGGGACAGGGGGGCGATGCGGGGCTACACCTTC.

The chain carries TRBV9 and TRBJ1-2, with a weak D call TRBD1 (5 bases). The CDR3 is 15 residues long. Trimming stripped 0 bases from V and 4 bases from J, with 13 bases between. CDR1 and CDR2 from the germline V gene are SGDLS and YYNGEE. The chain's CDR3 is CASSVESTVLYGYTF. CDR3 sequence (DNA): TGTGCCAGCAGCGTAGAGTCGACAGTCCTCTATGGCTACACCTTC.

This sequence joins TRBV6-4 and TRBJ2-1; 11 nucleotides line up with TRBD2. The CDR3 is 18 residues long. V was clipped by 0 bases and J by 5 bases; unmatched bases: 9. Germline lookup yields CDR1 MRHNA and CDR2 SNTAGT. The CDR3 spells CASSDSVIAGGKDNEQFF. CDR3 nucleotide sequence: TGTGCCAGCAGTGACTCGGTAATAGCGGGAGGGAAGGACAATGAGCAGTTCTTC.

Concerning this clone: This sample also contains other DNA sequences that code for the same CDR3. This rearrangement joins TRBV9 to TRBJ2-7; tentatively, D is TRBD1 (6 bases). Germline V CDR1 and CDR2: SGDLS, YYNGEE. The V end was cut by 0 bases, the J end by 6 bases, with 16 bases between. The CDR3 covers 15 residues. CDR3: CASSVEGQGSREQYF. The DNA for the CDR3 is TGTGCCAGCAGCGTAGAGGGGCAGGGGTCCCGCGAGCAGTACTTC.

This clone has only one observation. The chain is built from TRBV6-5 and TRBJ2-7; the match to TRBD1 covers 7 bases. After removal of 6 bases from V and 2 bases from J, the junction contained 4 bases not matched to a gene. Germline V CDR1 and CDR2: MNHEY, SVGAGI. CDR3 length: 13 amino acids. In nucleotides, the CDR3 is TGTGCCAGCAGGTCCGGGACAGCCTACGAGCAGTACTTC. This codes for CASRSGTAYEQYF.

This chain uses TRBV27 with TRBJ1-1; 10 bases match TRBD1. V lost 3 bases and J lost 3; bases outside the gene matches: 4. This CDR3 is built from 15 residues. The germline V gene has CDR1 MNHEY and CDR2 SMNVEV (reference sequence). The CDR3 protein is CASSFRDRGHTEAFF. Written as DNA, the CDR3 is TGTGCCAGCAGTTTTCGGGACAGGGGACACACTGAAGCTTTCTTT.

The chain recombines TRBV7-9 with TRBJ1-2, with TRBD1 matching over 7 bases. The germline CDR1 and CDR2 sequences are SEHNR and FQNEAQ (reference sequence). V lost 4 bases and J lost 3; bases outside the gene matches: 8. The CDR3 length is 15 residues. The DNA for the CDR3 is TGTGCCAGCAGCTCGCGACAGGGCTTGGACTATGGCTACACCTTC. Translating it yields CASSSRQGLDYGYTF.